The T cell receptor beta chain under discussion was sequenced for a study of blood T cell repertoires in COVID-19. As for the study in general: Sites across the United States, Italy and Spain contributed samples from acute and convalescent COVID-19.

This CDR3 spans 13 amino acids. Germline values: CDR1 LNHDA, CDR2 SQIVND (reference sequence). Trimming took off 1 base at V and 3 bases at J, with 6 bases between the two ends. Study processing details: Researchers report that nucleated cell counts were estimated from reference gene primer amplification. Libraries were prepared by immunoSEQ multiplex PCR; TCRdb keeps only in-frame clonotypes and omits some of them. D and trimming come from the DNA, and the V and J calls and clone size come from that table. Among some 350,000 clones listed, about four fifths were seen once. The TCR sequence derives from a young man with active or convalescent COVID-19. Sequencing was done on a sample of peripheral blood. The chain is built from TRBV19 and TRBJ1-1; D gene ambiguous. The CDR3 region has the DNA TGTGCCAGTAGTATAGCTGCGGACACTGAAGCTTTCTTT. Translating it yields CASSIAADTEAFF. The variable domain in full, completed from reference TRBV19 and TRBJ1-1, reads DGGITQSPKYLFRKEGQNVTLSCEQNLNHDAMYWYRQDPGQGLRLIYYSQIVNDFQKGDIAEGYSVSREKKESFPLTVTSAQKNPTAFYLCASSIAADTEAFFGQGTRLTVV.